The T cell receptor beta chain described here comes from a study of OX40 agonist ivuxolimab in advanced cancers. Overall study: Patients in the trial were receiving intravenous ivuxolimab every 2 weeks, at doses of 0.01 to 10 mg/kg. Around 40% of patients had received prior checkpoint inhibitor therapy.

This table comes from immunoSEQ multiplex PCR, and its TCRdb copy is limited to in-frame clones, with some not included. The sample yields 45,000 to 65,000 clones, approximately 83% seen once. The ends lost 6 bases at V and 2 bases at J; junction bases unmatched: 5. CDR1 SNHLY and CDR2 FYNNEI come from the germline V gene. The length of the CDR3 is 14 residues. Study conclusions and caveats: Low normalized clonal expansion also occurred in some nonresponding patients.

A word on this clone: Its specificity is not known.

This sequence originates from an adult with an advanced solid tumor such as melanoma, head and neck, liver or kidney cancer. The genes are TRBV2 and TRBJ2-3; TRBD1 agrees at 7 bases. The material sequenced was CD4+ or CD8+ T cells sorted from blood, taken in a trial of the OX40 agonist ivuxolimab. For the CDR3, the DNA is TGTGCCAGCAGAAGAGGGGGCCCCACAGATACGCAGTATTTT. Its protein product is CASRRGGPTDTQYF.